This entry describes one T cell receptor (beta chain). 60 Vbeta and 13 Jbeta primers were used in PCR. Using immunoSEQ multiplex PCR, the repertoire was profiled, and TCRdb retains in-frame clones only, with some absent. The sample comprises roughly 80,000 clones, approximately 71% of which are singletons, and approximately 7.2% rests with the top ten. The data are from a study of cytomegalovirus exposure and HLA in healthy donors. With 0 bases removed from V and 5 bases from J, the gap between germline ends came to 11 bases. Germline-derived CDR1 and CDR2 are SGHNT and YYREEE (reference sequence). This CDR3 contains 14 residues.

The sequencing input was PBMCs. The receptor's source is a woman in her 40s in good health and CMV-seronegative. The chain uses TRBV5-4 and TRBJ2-5, with TRBD1 as a possible D gene (5 bases). The CDR3 DNA follows: TGTGCCAGCAGCTTGGCTGGGGCCAGGGAGACCCAGTACTTC. Translation gives CASSLAGARETQYF. The full variable domain, with the rest looked up from reference TRBV5-4 and TRBJ2-5, is ETGVTQSPTHLIKTRGQQVTLRCSSQSGHNTVSWYQQALGQGPQFIFQYYREEENGRGNFPPRFSGLQFPNYSSELNVNALELDDSALYLCASSLAGARETQYFGPGTRLLVL.